This TCR beta chain derives from a study of blood T cell repertoires in COVID-19. About the research overall: The United States, Italy and Spain were the sources of the acute and convalescent COVID-19 samples.

The repertoire was sequenced with immunoSEQ multiplex PCR; TCRdb's copy has only in-frame clones and lacks some. The repertoire holds 300,000 to 450,000 clones, with more than 75% as singletons. Cohort 3 donors were reported recovered after two negative PCRs, clearance, or symptom resolution. Sequenced material: PBMCs or T cells enriched from blood (not recorded which). The receptor was derived from a young woman who had recovered from COVID-19.

CDR3 residues: CAWNRDRGDLGSPLHF. CDR3 bases: TGTGCCTGGAACCGGGACAGGGGAGACTTGGGATCACCCCTCCACTTT. The rearrangement uses TRBV30 and TRBJ1-6; 10 bases fit TRBD1. V shed 4 bases, J shed 10 bases, and the junction held 13 bases outside the gene matches. This CDR3 contains 16 residues. Germline CDR1 is GTSNPN and CDR2 is SVGIG (reference sequence).